A selection of T cell receptor beta chains follows, all from one sample in a study of T cell repertoires in cytomegalovirus infection. Each CDR3 protein gets one entry after TCRdb re-called the reads with MiXCR. In the table there are some 920,000 distinct CDR3 sequences, approximately 32% of which are singletons. These receptors have no known antigen. The material sequenced was cultured CD8+ T cells from PBMCs, taken from culture after CMV antigen stimulation. The origin of the receptors is a human donor in good health (CMV status not recorded). Some clones in this sample may be carry-over from other donors' samples. CDR3s include the opening cysteine and the closing phenylalanine or tryptophan. The D gene is left open where the match is weak. The listing skips clone size in some rows; elsewhere it reads once, few, many or a size class.

cdr3_nt cdr3_aa j_call d_call v_call clone_size
TGTGCCAGCAGGGCGAGACAGAGCTCCTACGAGCAGTACTTC CASRARQSSYEQYF TRBJ2-7 - TRBV6-5 few
TGCGCCAGCAGCCAAGGCGGGACGGAGTATGGCTACACCTTC CASSQGGTEYGYTF TRBJ1-2 - TRBV4-1 -
TGTGCCAGCAGTGAAGAGGGGAACTCTGGAAACACCATATATTTT CASSEEGNSGNTIYF TRBJ1-3 - TRBV6-4 -
TGTGCCACCACCTCGGACAGCAGTTCCTACGAGCAGTACTTC CATTSDSSSYEQYF TRBJ2-7 - TRBV15 -
TGTGCCAGCAGCCGGCGACTAGCGGGGGAGGGCAATGAGCAGTTCTTC CASSRRLAGEGNEQFF TRBJ2-1 TRBD2 TRBV7-8 many
TGTGCCAGCAGTCTCCGGGACTTCCTCTACGAGCAGTACTTC CASSLRDFLYEQYF TRBJ2-7 - TRBV12-3/TRBV12-4 -
TGTGCCAGCAGTTTACCCGGGACACCGATTAACTATGGCTACACCTTC CASSLPGTPINYGYTF TRBJ1-2 - TRBV28 few
TGTGCCAGCAGCTTAGGAGGGGCTCGGGAGCGGTTCTTC CASSLGGARERFF TRBJ2-1 - TRBV7-2 -
TGTGCCAGCAGTTACTCGGAGGACTGGAGCTCCTACAATGAGCAGTTCTTC CASSYSEDWSSYNEQFF TRBJ2-1 - TRBV6-5 few
TGTGCCAGCAGCAAACAAAGGGGGCATAACACTGAAGCTTTCTTT CASSKQRGHNTEAFF TRBJ1-1 TRBD1 TRBV7-8 -
TGTGCCAGCAGCCCAGGACAGGGGATGCGGGAGACCCAGTACTTC CASSPGQGMRETQYF TRBJ2-5 TRBD1 TRBV12-3/TRBV12-4 few
TGTGCCAGCAGGCCCGGGACAGGACTCGCCCTCTACGAGCAGTACTTC CASRPGTGLALYEQYF TRBJ2-7 TRBD1 TRBV6-1 -
TGTGCCATCAGGGCAGGGGGTCCCCCTGGCGCTGGGGCCAACGTCCTGACTTTC CAIRAGGPPGAGANVLTF TRBJ2-6 TRBD1 TRBV10-3 -
TGTGCCAGCAGCTTAACCGGACAGGGGCGCTACAATGAGCAGTTCTTC CASSLTGQGRYNEQFF TRBJ2-1 TRBD1 TRBV7-6 many
TGTGCCAGCAGCCCCCGGGGGGTCACAGATACGCAGTATTTT CASSPRGVTDTQYF TRBJ2-3 TRBD2 TRBV11-2 few
TGCAGTGCTAGAGGGGCGGGCTCCTACGAGCAGTACTTC CSARGAGSYEQYF TRBJ2-7 - TRBV20-1 -
TGTGCCAGCAGTTTTCTAGCGGGGATGCGCAATGAGCAGTTCTTC CASSFLAGMRNEQFF TRBJ2-1 TRBD2 TRBV12-3/TRBV12-4 few